The clone carrying this TCR beta chain was observed at least ten times. This sample was taken from a study of patients and donors after allogeneic stem cell transplantation. TCRdb itself ran the RT-PCR reads through MiXCR, one entry per CDR3 protein. The sample holds 150,000 or so distinct CDR3 sequences, about 24% seen once. The receptor was isolated from a human donor who was either an allogeneic HSCT recipient or a stem cell or donor lymphocyte infusion donor (not recorded which). It is not recorded whose cells these are; they may come from a transplant donor. What was sequenced was blood, either unsorted or a sorted T cell fraction (not recorded which).

The chain's CDR3 is CAISEGNSPLHF. CDR3 coding DNA: TGTGCCATCAGTGAGGGGAATTCACCCCTCCACTTT. The rearrangement joins TRBV10-3 to TRBJ1-6; D gene unclear. The CDR3 runs 12 residues. Germline values: CDR1 ENHRY, CDR2 SYGVKD. V lost 2 bases and J 7 bases, leaving 3 bases between the germline ends.